Each of the 24 T cell receptor beta chains below was sequenced from the same sample in a study of CD8+CD57+ T cells in acquired aplastic anemia. It was genomic DNA that served as the template for profiling TCR beta VDJ and CDR3. TCRdb passed the reads through MiXCR, listing each CDR3 protein once. The top ten clones hold under 3% of a sample with under 150,000 distinct CDR3 sequences, about 43% of them seen once. CD8+CD57+ cell expansion had been shown by flow cytometry in patients chosen for sequencing. Material: sorted CD4+, CD8+, or CD8+CD57+ T cells (not recorded which) from PBMCs. Receptors were obtained from a human donor with aplastic anemia.

Concerning this clonotype: A much larger clone differs from this one at a single base, so this may be a read error. This chain joins TRBV2 and TRBJ2-1, with 10 bases matching TRBD2. The germline gives CDR1 SNHLY, CDR2 FYNNEI. CDR3 size: 14 residues. The CDR3 nucleotides are TGTGCCAGCAGTGCCGATCTAGCGGGGGCTAGTCGCGTCTTC. Encoded protein: CASSADLAGASRVF.

About this clonotype itself: Compared with germline, one end of the junction differs, possibly owing to a read error. The chain carries TRBV7-9 and TRBJ2-1, with unresolved D. Germline loops: CDR1 SEHNR, CDR2 FQNEAQ (reference sequence). The CDR3 consists of 13 residues. CDR3 region: CASSFSSYDEQLF. In DNA, the CDR3 is TGTGCCAGCAGCTTTAGTTCCTACGATGAGCAGCTCTTC.

This clonotype was picked up many times. The chain couples TRBV12-3 or TRBV12-4 to TRBJ1-1; D not certain. The CDR3 contains 16 residues. V lost 5 bases, J lost 5 bases, and 21 bases lay in between. The CDR3 loop is CASSPDGGGVGTEAFF. In DNA, the CDR3 is TGTGCCAGCAGTCCCGATGGTGGTGGGGTGGGAACTGAAGCTTTCTTT.

About this clonotype itself: An end of the junction does not agree with germline; a read error may underlie this. The chain links TRBV10-3 to TRBJ2-1; tentative D call: TRBD1 (6 bases). Germline lookup yields CDR1 ENHRY and CDR2 SYGVKD. The CDR3 is made up of 11 amino acids. Here the CDR3 DNA reads TGTGCCATCCGCAGGGGCAATGAGCGGTTCTTC. This encodes CAIRRGNERFF.

The chain links TRBV2 to TRBJ1-6, with D perhaps TRBD1 (5 bases). The germline V and J ends were trimmed by 8 bases and 7 bases, with 15 bases remaining between them. The germline V gene encodes CDR1 SNHLY and CDR2 FYNNEI. The CDR3 totals 14 residues. CDR3 sequence: CASDRITLNSPLHF. The CDR3 nucleotides are TGTGCCAGCGACAGAATAACCCTCAATTCACCCCTCCACTTT.

This clonotype was recorded at least ten times. The chain carries TRBV5-1 and TRBJ2-3; D remains ambiguous. In germline, CDR1 is SGHRS, CDR2 YFSETQ. The CDR3 has 14 amino acids. Trimming pared 1 base from V and 3 bases from J, leaving 9 bases between. In DNA, the CDR3 is TGCGCCAGCAGCTTGAGGGTACGGACAGATACGCAGTATTTT. This translates into CASSLRVRTDTQYF.

This clonotype was seen a few times. The CDR3 bases are TGCGCCAGCAGCCGACTAGCGGGGGGGAGTAATGAGCAGTTCTTC. Translation: CASSRLAGGSNEQFF. The chain recombines TRBV5-1 with TRBJ2-1; 14 bases match TRBD2. CDR3 size: 15 residues. Trimming removed 4 bases from V and 7 bases from J; junction bases left unmatched: 4. Germline V gene data show CDR1 as SGHRS and CDR2 as YFSETQ.

The chain recombines TRBV19 with TRBJ1-2, with 10 positions matching TRBD1. CDR1 LNHDA and CDR2 SQIVND come from the germline V gene (reference sequence). The CDR3 covers 15 residues. V gave up 5 bases and J gave up 6 bases; unmatched junction bases: 9. CDR3 in DNA: TGTGCCAGTAGTCGAGACAGGGGGCTTGGTGATGGCTACACCTTC. It codes for CASSRDRGLGDGYTF.

This chain links TRBV7-8 with TRBJ2-1; no clear D gene. This CDR3 has 16 residues. Germline V lookup: CDR1 SGHVS, CDR2 FQNEAQ. Trimming left V 5 bases short and J 0 bases short, with 14 bases between. The CDR3 protein is CASSPLRTSSYNEQFF. In nucleotides, the CDR3 is TGTGCCAGCAGCCCTTTGCGGACGAGCTCCTACAATGAGCAGTTCTTC. Complete variable domain (other parts from reference TRBV7-8 and TRBJ2-1): GAGVSQSPRYKVAKRGQDVALRCDPISGHVSLFWYQQALGQGPEFLTYFQNEAQLDKSGLPSDRFFAERPEGSVSTLKIQRTQQEDSAVYLCASSPLRTSSYNEQFFGPGTRLTVL.

This clonotype was observed many times. The J gene is TRBJ1-2, the V gene TRBV7-2; D may be TRBD1 (6 bases). Trimming took 3 bases from V and 7 from J, leaving 21 bases between them. CDR3 length equals 16 residues. Per germline, CDR1 SGHTA and CDR2 FQGNSA. CDR3 amino acids: CASSLAVGQGTGGYTF. The CDR3, as DNA: TGTGCCAGCAGCTTGGCTGTGGGGCAGGGGACTGGTGGCTACACCTTC.

This clonotype was observed at least ten times. This chain uses TRBV7-2 with TRBJ2-1; unclear D gene. V was pared by 1 base and J by 6 bases, with 7 bases between. CDR3 length equals 13 residues. Germline loops: CDR1 SGHTA, CDR2 FQGNSA. CDR3 protein: CASSLDPLNEQFF. The CDR3 coding sequence is TGTGCCAGCAGCTTAGACCCTCTCAATGAGCAGTTCTTC.

This clonotype was observed many times. V and J are TRBV12-3 or TRBV12-4 and TRBJ1-1; D gene uncertain. With 6 bases removed from V and 1 base from J, the gap between germline ends came to 9 bases. The CDR3 contains 13 residues. The CDR3 DNA reads TGTGCCAGCAGGCCTGGGTGGAACACTGAAGCTTTCTTT. Its protein product is CASRPGWNTEAFF.

The chain combines TRBV10-1 with TRBJ1-1, with D unclear. The CDR3 runs 11 residues. The germline V gene has CDR1 WNHNN and CDR2 SYGVQD (reference sequence). The V and J ends lost 2 bases and 8 bases respectively, with 6 bases between them. The CDR3 DNA sequence: TGCGCCAGCAGTGAGGTCCCCGAAGCTTTCTTT. Translated, it gives CASSEVPEAFF.

There are many counts of this clonotype. The rearrangement links TRBV14 to TRBJ1-5; D gene ambiguous. The CDR3 loop spans 13 amino acids. Trimming removed 0 bases at V and 5 bases at J, with 5 bases between. Germline V lookup: CDR1 SGHDN, CDR2 FVKESK. This chain's CDR3 is CASSQDFDQPQHF. The CDR3 DNA reads TGTGCCAGCAGCCAAGATTTTGATCAGCCCCAGCATTTT. The whole variable domain, remainder taken from reference TRBV14 and TRBJ1-5, is EAGVTQFPSHSVIEKGQTVTLRCDPISGHDNLYWYRRVMGKEIKFLLHFVKESKQDESGMPNNRFLAERTGGTYSTLKVQPAELEDSGVYFCASSQDFDQPQHFGDGTRLSIL.

Many counts were recorded for this clonotype. One end of the junction is discordant with germline, which a read error may explain. The chain recombines TRBV5-4 with TRBJ2-3, with 7 nucleotides matching TRBD2. CDR1 SGHNT and CDR2 YYREEE come from the germline V gene (reference sequence). The CDR3 is 11 amino acids. CDR3 sequence (DNA): TGTGCCAGCACCTCAACCGGGACTAAGATTTTT. As protein: CASTSTGTKIF.

Comments on this clonotype: As the CDR3 is not closed by the conserved phenylalanine or tryptophan, this likely results from a read error. The chain employs TRBV29-1 and TRBJ2-3, with no clear D. Germline V gene lookup returns CDR1 SQVTM and CDR2 ANQGSEA. This CDR3 is built from 10 residues. V was trimmed by 7 bases and J by 0 bases, leaving 2 bases between them. The DNA of the CDR3 is TGCAGCGGAAGCACAGATACGCAGTATCTT. Its translation is CSGSTDTQYL.

About this clonotype: Just one base apart from a much larger clone, this may be a read error. V gene TRBV11-2 combines with J gene TRBJ2-5, with a possible D match to TRBD2 (6 bases). Trimming took off 1 base at V and 13 bases at J, with 16 bases between the two ends. The CDR3 is 13 amino acids. Germline V gene data show CDR1 as SGHAT and CDR2 as FQNNGV. The CDR3 loop is CASSLGTTLQGYF. CDR3 nucleotides: TGTGCCAGCAGCTTAGGGACTACACTTCAGGGGTACTTC. Complete variable domain (other parts from reference TRBV11-2 and TRBJ2-5): EAGVAQSPRYKIIEKRQSVAFWCNPISGHATLYWYQQILGQGPKLLIQFQNNGVVDDSQLPKDRFSAERLKGVDSTLKIQPAKLEDSAVYLCASSLGTTLQGYFGPGTRLLVL.

This clonotype ranks as medium-sized. This chain joins TRBV19 and TRBJ1-2, with D possibly TRBD1 on 6 matching bases. Germline V gene lookup returns CDR1 LNHDA and CDR2 SQIVND (reference sequence). V was shortened by 8 bases and J by 4 bases, with 17 bases between the two germline ends. This CDR3 spans 14 amino acids. The CDR3 reads CASGGGRLRYGYTF. Here the CDR3 DNA reads TGTGCCAGTGGGGGGGGCAGACTACGCTATGGCTACACCTTC.

This clonotype was recorded many times. Being one base from a much bigger clone, this may be a read error. This rearrangement joins TRBV19 to TRBJ1-1; TRBD1 matches at 7 bases. V shed 5 bases and J 6 bases; nucleotides not matched to a gene: 12. Looked up from germline, CDR1 is LNHDA and CDR2 is SQIVND (reference sequence). This CDR3 has 15 amino acids. The CDR3 is CASSLGQVMGAEAFF. In DNA form, the CDR3 reads TGTGCCAGTAGTCTTGGACAGGTGATGGGGGCTGAAGCTTTCTTT.

This clonotype has just a few counts. The rearrangement links TRBV7-2 to TRBJ1-2; D uncertain. Deletions cut 5 bases from V and 1 base from J, with 8 bases between. The CDR3 extends over 13 amino acids. Per germline, CDR1 SGHTA and CDR2 FQGNSA. Written as DNA, the CDR3 is TGTGCCAGCAGCCCGGACGGTAACTATGGCTACACCTTC. Translated: CASSPDGNYGYTF.

This clonotype was counted at least ten times. The genes are TRBV9 and TRBJ2-5; D gene uncertain. CDR3 size: 13 residues. V dropped 0 bases and J dropped 5 bases, with 8 bases sitting between them. CDR1 and CDR2 from the germline V gene are SGDLS and YYNGEE. Written as DNA, the CDR3 is TGTGCCAGCAGCGTAGCAAGGTCGGAGACCCAGTACTTC. Residues: CASSVARSETQYF.

The V and J genes are TRBV24-1 and TRBJ2-3; 14 nucleotides line up with TRBD2. This CDR3 has 17 amino acids. Germline CDR1 reads KGHDR; CDR2 reads SFDVKD. Trimming took 4 bases from V and 6 from J; bases not matched to a gene: 8. CDR3 protein: CATSDGGTSGGPDTQYF. Here the CDR3 DNA reads TGTGCCACCAGTGACGGGGGGACTAGCGGGGGACCTGATACGCAGTATTTT.

This clonotype was detected many times. The rearrangement joins TRBV5-6 to TRBJ1-1; maybe TRBD1 (5 bases). V was clipped by 2 bases and J by 5 bases, with 10 bases between them. The CDR3 is 13 residues long. Per germline, CDR1 SGHDT and CDR2 YYEEEE. The CDR3 region has the DNA TGTGCCAGCAGCTTTAGGGGAGGGACTGAAGCTTTCTTT. Encoded protein: CASSFRGGTEAFF.

This clonotype was seen many times. This sequence joins TRBV6-1 and TRBJ1-5; D perhaps matches TRBD1 (5 bases). The CDR3 spans 12 residues. The germline CDR1 and CDR2 sequences are MNHNS and SASEGT. V was pared by 6 bases and J by 6 bases, with 9 bases between. The CDR3 nucleotides are TGTGCCAGCAGCCCAACAGGTCAGCCCCAGCATTTT. Translation gives CASSPTGQPQHF.